Below are 12 T cell receptor beta chains sequenced from a single sample in a study of T cell responses to AZD1222 COVID-19 vaccine (dated by TCRdb to about 2021). To prepare the library, the immunoSEQ multiplex PCR assay was applied. The immuneACCESS repertoire file appears here via TCRdb, limited to in-frame rearrangements. These files lack a portion of the clones; in checked studies, under half of the deficit traces to unresolved V genes, and the cause of the others is not known. The table for this sample lists about 110,000 clones; 84% of them were counted only once. The ten largest clones capture 9.4% of the sample. Interpreted using the paper, the time point label stands for: baseline before first vaccination. The source was peripheral blood, collected on day 0 of AZD1222 vaccination. These receptors were obtained from an adult in good health.

The V and J genes are TRBV28 and TRBJ1-4; no clear D gene. CDR1 MDHEN and CDR2 SYDVKM come from the germline V gene. CDR3 size: 11 residues. The V gene lost 6 bases and the J gene lost 5 bases, with 4 bases spanning the gap. The CDR3 nucleotides are TGTGCCAGCAGACAAAATGAAAAACTGTTTTTT. Protein product: CASRQNEKLFF.

CDR3 sequence reads: CASSIEEQGLSPLHF. The CDR3, as DNA: TGTGCCAGCTCAATAGAGGAGCAGGGTCTATCACCCCTCCACTTT. The chain combines TRBV18 with TRBJ1-6; D perhaps matches TRBD1 (5 bases). CDR3 length: 15 amino acids. The V and J ends lost 5 bases and 10 bases respectively, with 18 bases between them. The V gene's germline CDR1 is KGHSH and CDR2 LQKENI.

V and J are TRBV3-1 (or the pseudogene TRBV3-2) and TRBJ2-5, with a tentative D call TRBD1 (5 bases). The CDR3 is made up of 13 amino acids. Germline CDR1 is LGHDT and CDR2 is YNNKEL (reference sequence). Trimming stripped 1 base from V and 3 bases from J, with 6 bases between. DNA for the CDR3: TGTGCCAGCAGCCAAGGCAGGGAAGAGACCCAGTACTTC. Translating gives CASSQGREETQYF.

The rearrangement links TRBV7-2 to TRBJ2-1; 7 bases are a match to TRBD2. The germline V gene has CDR1 SGHTA and CDR2 FQGNSA. The J segment lost 5 bases and the V segment lost 5 bases, leaving 6 bases of the junction unmatched. The CDR3 runs to 14 residues. CDR3 loop: CASSLGLGDNEQFF. The CDR3 coding sequence is TGTGCCAGCAGCCTAGGACTAGGAGACAATGAGCAGTTCTTC. Filled out from reference TRBV7-2 and TRBJ2-1, the complete variable domain reads GAGVSQSPSNKVTEKGKDVELRCDPISGHTALYWYRQSLGQGLEFLIYFQGNSAPDKSGLPSDRFSAERTGGSVSTLTIQRTQQEDSAVYLCASSLGLGDNEQFFGPGTRLTVL.

The V gene is TRBV5-1, the J gene TRBJ1-1, with D hard to call. Trimming left V 4 bases short and J 1 base short, with 11 bases between. The CDR3 sequence is 14 residues long. CDR1 is SGHRS and CDR2 is YFSETQ in the germline V gene. CDR3 loop: CASSPDSGNTEAFF. The CDR3 DNA follows: TGCGCCAGCAGCCCCGATAGTGGGAACACTGAAGCTTTCTTT.

The chain has TRBV10-3 and TRBJ1-2, with D perhaps matching TRBD1 (6 bases). Trimming left V 1 base short and J 7 bases short, with 13 bases between. The CDR3 extends over 14 amino acids. Germline CDR1 is ENHRY and CDR2 is SYGVKD. For the CDR3, the DNA is TGTGCCATCAGTGAGTTTACAGGGCCAAGTGGCTACACCTTC. Protein product: CAISEFTGPSGYTF.

The J gene is TRBJ2-3, the V gene TRBV15; D gene unclear. The CDR3 has 13 residues. Trimming took off 5 bases at V and 4 bases at J, with 10 bases between the two ends. From germline, CDR1 is LNHNV and CDR2 YYDKDF (reference sequence). CDR3 region: CATSHDGPDTQYF. In DNA, the CDR3 is TGTGCCACCAGCCACGACGGCCCAGATACGCAGTATTTT.

This chain links TRBV7-5 with TRBJ1-1; TRBD1, the D gene given by the table, was not confirmed from the DNA. TRBV7-5 is a pseudogene. This CDR3 contains 14 residues. CDR3 sequence reads: CARSSGTGGSKAFF. CDR3 nucleotide sequence: TGTGCCAGAAGCTCCGGGACAGGGGGTAGTAAGGCTTTCTTT.

The chain couples TRBV7-9 to TRBJ2-5; TRBD1 aligns across 9 bases. This CDR3 has 16 residues. V was clipped by 5 bases and J by 5 bases; unmatched bases: 12. CDR1 and CDR2 (germline): SEHNR, FQNEAQ (reference sequence). CDR3: CASSLFGTGFQETQYF. The CDR3 nucleotides are TGTGCCAGCAGCCTATTCGGGACAGGGTTTCAGGAGACCCAGTACTTC.

This clone occurred a few times. The chain recombines TRBV12-3 or TRBV12-4 with TRBJ1-6, with no clear D. V dropped 7 bases and J dropped 6 bases, with 10 bases sitting between them. The CDR3 is 13 amino acids. CDR3 DNA: TGTGCCAGCACTACGACGGCTAATTCACCCCTCCACTTT. Translating gives CASTTTANSPLHF.

The chain recombines TRBV29-1 with TRBJ1-2; D call uncertain. V lost 8 bases, J lost 0 bases, and 10 bases lay in between. Germline CDR1 reads SQVTM; CDR2 reads ANQGSEA. The CDR3 is made up of 12 amino acids. CDR3 in DNA: TGCAGCTCTGCGGGCCCTAACTATGGCTACACCTTC. Amino acid sequence: CSSAGPNYGYTF.

The chain is built from TRBV30 and TRBJ2-7; D not resolved. Germline CDR1 GTSNPN, CDR2 SVGIG (reference sequence). CDR3 length: 17 amino acids. Trimming took 1 base from V and 0 from J, leaving 19 bases between them. The CDR3 DNA is TGTGCCTGGAGTGGCGTAGGATTACGCCCCAGCTCCTACGAGCAGTACTTC. As protein: CAWSGVGLRPSSYEQYF.